This T cell receptor (beta chain) was retrieved from a study of blood T cell repertoires in COVID-19. Study as a whole: Samples of COVID-19 (acute and convalescent) were obtained from the United States, Italy and Spain. T cells, B-cell-depleted T cells, or PBMCs provided the cDNA or gDNA that served as material.

Authors' methods: The assay estimated nucleated cells by amplifying reference gene primers. Only in-frame clones appear in the TCRdb table, and some are missing; sequencing was by immunoSEQ multiplex PCR. V and J calls and clone size are as listed in that table; D and trimming were resolved from the DNA. The sample consists of under 300,000 clones, 81% of them appearing once. The V gene end was trimmed by 3 bases and the J gene end by 2 bases; junction bases not matched to a gene: 5. This CDR3 has 15 residues. Germline values: CDR1 LGHNA, CDR2 YSLEER. Sequenced: peripheral blood. The sequence came from an older woman with active or convalescent COVID-19. The chain uses TRBV4-3 and TRBJ2-7; 9 bases match TRBD1. The CDR3 loop reads CASSQGTGSAYEQYF. The DNA for the CDR3 is TGCGCCAGCAGCCAGGGGACAGGGTCAGCCTACGAGCAGTACTTC.